The 5 T cell receptor beta chains reported below all come from one sample, sequenced in a study of T cells in Graves' hyperthyroidism and ophthalmopathy. TCR beta CDR3 region amplification was performed from RNA transcripts. A first-round RT-PCR of the TCR CDR3 used the HTBI primer set. TCRdb re-called the multiplex PCR reads with MiXCR, one entry per CDR3 protein. The sample comprises 700,000 or so distinct CDR3 sequences, about 15% of which are singletons, and around 7.7% rests with the top ten. The sample comprised blood. The receptors stem from a man aged 18 to 29 with Graves' hyperthyroidism.

The chain links TRBV2 to TRBJ2-4; D is unresolved. The V gene's germline CDR1 is SNHLY and CDR2 FYNNEI. The CDR3 loop spans 16 amino acids. V was trimmed by 7 bases and J by 0 bases, leaving 16 bases between them. The CDR3: CASTLMGLIAKNIQYF. The CDR3 DNA sequence: TGTGCCAGCACCCTAATGGGGTTAATAGCCAAAAACATTCAGTACTTC. The complete variable domain, with remaining parts taken from reference TRBV2 and TRBJ2-4, reads EPEVTQTPSHQVTQMGQEVILRCVPISNHLYFYWYRQILGQKVEFLVSFYNNEISEKSEIFDDQFSVERPDGSNFTLKIRSTKLEDSAMYFCASTLMGLIAKNIQYFGAGTRLSVL.

This clonotype was counted a few times. This chain joins TRBV7-2 and TRBJ1-5; maybe TRBD1 (5 bases). Trimming took 4 bases from V and 3 from J, leaving 10 bases between them. Germline V gene data show CDR1 as SGHTA and CDR2 as FQGNSA. The CDR3 loop spans 14 amino acids. This CDR3 is CASSSGAFNQPQHF. The CDR3 DNA reads as TGTGCCAGCAGCTCCGGGGCCTTCAATCAGCCCCAGCATTTT.

This clonotype was detected only a few times. J is TRBJ2-1 and V is TRBV7-2; 11 bases are a match to TRBD1. This CDR3 has 15 residues. Trimming took 3 bases from V and 8 from J; bases not matched to a gene: 6. The germline V gene encodes CDR1 SGHTA and CDR2 FQGNSA. The CDR3 nucleotides are TGTGCCAGCAGCTTCTCCGGGACAGGGGGTTATGAGCAGTTCTTC. Its protein is CASSFSGTGGYEQFF.

V usage is TRBV20-1 and J usage is TRBJ1-6; the match to TRBD1 covers 7 bases. CDR3 length: 13 amino acids. V was clipped by 7 bases and J by 10 bases; unmatched bases: 10. In germline, CDR1 is DFQATT, CDR2 SNEGSKA (reference sequence). CDR3: CSGSDRDASPLHF. For the CDR3, the DNA is TGCAGTGGTAGCGACAGGGATGCGTCACCCCTCCACTTT.

This clonotype was observed a few times. The chain couples TRBV28 to TRBJ2-2, with TRBD2 identical over 10 bases. The V gene end was trimmed by 2 bases and the J gene end by 1 base; junction bases not matched to a gene: 7. CDR1 MDHEN and CDR2 SYDVKM come from the germline V gene. There are 18 residues in the CDR3. The CDR3 DNA sequence: TGTGCCAGCAGTTTACGAGAGCGGGAGGGCGGGAACACCGGGGAGCTGTTTTTT. Translation: CASSLREREGGNTGELFF. The full variable domain, with the rest looked up from reference TRBV28 and TRBJ2-2, is DVKVTQSSRYLVKRTGEKVFLECVQDMDHENMFWYRQDPGLGLRLIYFSYDVKMKEKGDIPEGYSVSREKKERFSLILESASTNQTSMYLCASSLREREGGNTGELFFGEGSRLTVL.